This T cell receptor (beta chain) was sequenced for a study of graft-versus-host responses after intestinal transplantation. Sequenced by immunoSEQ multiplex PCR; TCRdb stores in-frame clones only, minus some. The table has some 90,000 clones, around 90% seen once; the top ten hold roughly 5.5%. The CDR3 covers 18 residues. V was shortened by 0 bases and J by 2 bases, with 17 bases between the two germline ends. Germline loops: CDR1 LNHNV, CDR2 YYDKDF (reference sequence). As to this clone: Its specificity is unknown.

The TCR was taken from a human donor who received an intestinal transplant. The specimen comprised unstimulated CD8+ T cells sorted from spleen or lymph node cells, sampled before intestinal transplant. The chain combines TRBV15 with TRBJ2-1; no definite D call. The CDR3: CATSRDPLGEMAYNEQFF. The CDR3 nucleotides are TGTGCCACCAGCAGAGATCCCCTTGGGGAAATGGCCTACAATGAGCAGTTCTTC.